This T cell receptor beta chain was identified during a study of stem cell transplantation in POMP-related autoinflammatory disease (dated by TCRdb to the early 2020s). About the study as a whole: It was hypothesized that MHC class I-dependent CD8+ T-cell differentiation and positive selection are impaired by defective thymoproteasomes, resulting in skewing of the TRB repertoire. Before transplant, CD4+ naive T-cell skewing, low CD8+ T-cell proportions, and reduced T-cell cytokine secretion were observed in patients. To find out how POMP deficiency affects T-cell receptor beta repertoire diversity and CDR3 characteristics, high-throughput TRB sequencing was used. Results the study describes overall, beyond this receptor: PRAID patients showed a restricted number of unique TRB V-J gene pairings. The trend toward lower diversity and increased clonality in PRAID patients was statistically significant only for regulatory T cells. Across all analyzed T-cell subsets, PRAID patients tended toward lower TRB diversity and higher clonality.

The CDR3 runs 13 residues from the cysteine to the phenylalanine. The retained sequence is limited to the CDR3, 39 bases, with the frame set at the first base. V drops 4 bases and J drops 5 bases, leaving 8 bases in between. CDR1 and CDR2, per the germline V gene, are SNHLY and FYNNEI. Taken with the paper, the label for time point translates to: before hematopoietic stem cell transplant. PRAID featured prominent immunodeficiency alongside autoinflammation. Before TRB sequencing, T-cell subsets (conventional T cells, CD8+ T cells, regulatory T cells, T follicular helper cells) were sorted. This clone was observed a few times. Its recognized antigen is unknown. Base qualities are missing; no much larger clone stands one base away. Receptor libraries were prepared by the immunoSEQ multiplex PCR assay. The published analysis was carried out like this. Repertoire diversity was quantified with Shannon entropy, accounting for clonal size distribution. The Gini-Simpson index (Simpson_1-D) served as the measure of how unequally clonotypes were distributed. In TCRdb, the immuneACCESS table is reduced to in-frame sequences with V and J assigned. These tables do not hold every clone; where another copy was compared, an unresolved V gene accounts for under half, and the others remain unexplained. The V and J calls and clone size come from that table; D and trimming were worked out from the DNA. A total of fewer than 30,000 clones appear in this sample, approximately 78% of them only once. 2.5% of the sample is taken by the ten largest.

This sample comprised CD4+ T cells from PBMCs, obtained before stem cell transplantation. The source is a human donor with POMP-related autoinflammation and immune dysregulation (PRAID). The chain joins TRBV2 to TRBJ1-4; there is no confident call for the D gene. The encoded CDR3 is CASSAGSNEKLFF. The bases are TGTGCCAGCAGTGCGGGTTCAAATGAAAAACTGTTTTTT.